Each of the 20 T cell receptor beta chains below was sequenced from the same sample in a study of vaccination effects on CD4 cells after COVID-19. TCRdb's copy holds only in-frame clones and misses some; the assay was immunoSEQ multiplex PCR. Of more than 60,000 clones in the sample, 74% were seen once. Around day 10 of culture, CD4+ T cells were separated out. Participants received two doses of either the BNT162b2 or mRNA-1273 vaccine. The antigens of these receptors remain unknown. The input for sequencing was CD4+ T cells from PBMCs cultured without peptide, taken after COVID-19 vaccination. All receptors derive from a human donor who received a COVID-19 vaccine.

The chain links TRBV5-1 to TRBJ2-3, with D hard to call. V dropped 0 bases and J dropped 0 bases, with 5 bases sitting between them. The length of the CDR3 is 14 residues. From germline, CDR1 is SGHRS and CDR2 YFSETQ. The CDR3 nucleotides read TGCGCCAGCAGCTTGGATCCTAGCACAGATACGCAGTATTTT. Protein sequence: CASSLDPSTDTQYF.

The rearrangement uses TRBV9 and TRBJ1-2; D remains ambiguous. Trimming removed 0 bases from V and 4 bases from J, with 7 bases in between. Germline V gene data show CDR1 as SGDLS and CDR2 as YYNGEE. This CDR3 comprises 13 residues. In DNA, the CDR3 is TGTGCCAGCAGCGTAGACGACGGCTATGGCTACACCTTC. Translated, it gives CASSVDDGYGYTF.

The rearrangement joins TRBV4-3 to TRBJ1-2; D possibly corresponds to TRBD1 (5 bases). The CDR3 has 14 amino acids. The V end lost 0 bases, the J end lost 6 bases, and 11 bases lay between the germline ends. CDR1 and CDR2 from the germline V gene are LGHNA and YSLEER. This CDR3 reads CASSQDGGEDGYTF. The CDR3 DNA is TGCGCCAGCAGCCAAGATGGGGGAGAAGATGGCTACACCTTC.

This chain connects TRBV3-1 (or the pseudogene TRBV3-2) to TRBJ1-2; unclear D gene. Trimming stripped 0 bases from V and 4 bases from J, with 9 bases between. The CDR3 consists of 14 residues. Germline V gene sequence: CDR1 LGHDT, CDR2 YNNKEL (reference sequence). Written as DNA, the CDR3 is TGTGCCAGCAGCCAAGAAGGACTCCTCTATGGCTACACCTTC. This gives the protein CASSQEGLLYGYTF.

This clone was observed a handful of times. The genes are TRBV7-9 and TRBJ1-2; 11 nucleotides align to TRBD1. The V and J ends lost 5 bases and 4 bases, in that order; junction bases with no gene match: 3. This CDR3 spans 14 amino acids. From germline, CDR1 is SEHNR and CDR2 FQNEAQ (reference sequence). In DNA form, the CDR3 reads TGTGCCAGCAGCCTGGGACAGGGGGTCTATGGCTACACCTTC. Protein: CASSLGQGVYGYTF.

V is TRBV12-3 or TRBV12-4 and J is TRBJ2-1; the D is unclear. The CDR3 consists of 11 residues. Trimming left V 6 bases short and J 5 bases short, with 5 bases between. The CDR3 DNA reads TGTGCCAGCAGCCAACACAATGAGCAGTTCTTC. Its protein product is CASSQHNEQFF.

This rearrangement joins TRBV19 to TRBJ2-7; TRBD2 matches 9 bases. This CDR3 comprises 13 residues. Looked up from germline, CDR1 is LNHDA and CDR2 is SQIVND (reference sequence). With 3 bases clipped from V and 3 bases from J, the junction kept 0 bases outside the gene matches. CDR3 nucleotides: TGTGCCAGTAGTATGCGGGGGGGCTACGAGCAGTACGTC. This sequence encodes CASSMRGGYEQYV.

On this clone itself: Other DNA sequences from this sample encode an identical CDR3 as well. The genes are TRBV7-2 and TRBJ2-5, with 7 nucleotides matching TRBD2. CDR1 and CDR2 from the germline V gene are SGHTA and FQGNSA. This CDR3 is built from 14 residues. Unmatched junction bases numbered 4, after V lost 1 base and J lost 5 bases. The CDR3 loop reads CASSLGVGGETQYF. In DNA, the CDR3 is TGTGCCAGCAGCTTAGGAGTCGGGGGGGAGACCCAGTACTTC.

The count of this clone is one. The rearrangement joins TRBV19 to TRBJ2-4, with TRBD2 as a possible D gene (6 bases). Trimming stripped 2 bases from V and 0 bases from J, with 14 bases between. Germline values: CDR1 LNHDA, CDR2 SQIVND (reference sequence). The CDR3 length is 17 residues. CDR3: CASSIRGKGLAKNIQYF. DNA for the CDR3: TGTGCCAGTAGTATACGGGGGAAGGGACTAGCCAAAAACATTCAGTACTTC.

This chain links TRBV5-1 with TRBJ2-3, with 8 nucleotides matching TRBD1. The V and J ends lost 4 bases and 2 bases, in that order; junction bases with no gene match: 6. Germline V lookup: CDR1 SGHRS, CDR2 YFSETQ. This CDR3 comprises 15 residues. The CDR3 DNA sequence: TGCGCCAGCAGCGACTGGACAGGGCCCACAGATACGCAGTATTTT. Its protein is CASSDWTGPTDTQYF.

This sequence joins TRBV5-1 and TRBJ2-3, with a possible D match to TRBD2 (5 bases). CDR1 is SGHRS and CDR2 is YFSETQ in the germline V gene. V was trimmed by 6 bases and J by 2 bases, leaving 10 bases between them. This CDR3 has 13 residues. CDR3 DNA sequence: TGCGCCAGCACTGAGGGAACCACAGATACGCAGTATTTT. Amino acid sequence: CASTEGTTDTQYF.

The count of this clone is one. The chain links TRBV5-1 to TRBJ2-1; the match to TRBD1 covers 8 bases. The CDR3 runs 16 residues. The junction had 6 bases not matched to a gene; V was cut back by 0 bases and J by 4 bases. The germline V gene has CDR1 SGHRS and CDR2 YFSETQ. This CDR3 reads CASSLADRALYNEQFF. CDR3 nucleotides: TGCGCCAGCAGCTTGGCGGACAGGGCCTTATACAATGAGCAGTTCTTC.

This clone was found a few times. The chain carries TRBV6-2 or TRBV6-3 and TRBJ2-7; D perhaps matches TRBD2 (5 bases). V was cut by 2 bases and J by 0 bases, with 11 bases left in between. Germline CDR1 MNHEY, CDR2 SVGEGT. The CDR3 sequence is 15 residues long. CDR3 residues: CASSYKGSGSYEQYV. The CDR3 region has the DNA TGTGCCAGCAGTTACAAGGGAAGCGGCTCCTACGAGCAGTACGTC.

The V call is TRBV6-5, the J call TRBJ1-6, with a tentative D call TRBD1 (6 bases). The V gene's germline CDR1 is MNHEY and CDR2 SVGAGI. Deletions cut 6 bases from V and 9 bases from J, with 15 bases between. The CDR3 sequence is 14 residues long. The CDR3 nucleotides are TGTGCCAGCAGATATTACAGGGAGAGTTCACCCCTCCACTTT. Its translation is CASRYYRESSPLHF.

The chain has TRBV19 and TRBJ2-5; D is unresolved. The CDR3 has 15 residues. Per the germline V gene, CDR1 is LNHDA and CDR2 is SQIVND (reference sequence). Trimming stripped 3 bases from V and 2 bases from J, with 13 bases between. In DNA form, the CDR3 reads TGTGCCAGTAGTATTGTTTCGTCTAGTCAAGAGACCCAGTACTTC. Its translation: CASSIVSSSQETQYF.

V gene TRBV18 combines with J gene TRBJ2-1; unclear D gene. CDR1 is KGHSH and CDR2 is LQKENI in the germline V gene. The CDR3 length is 12 residues. Trimming shortened V by 4 bases and J by 7 bases, and 8 bases separated the two germline ends. The chain's CDR3 is CASSLQENEQFF. Written as DNA, the CDR3 is TGTGCCAGCTCACTTCAGGAGAATGAGCAGTTCTTC.

The CDR3 sequence: CASSAFAQGYEQYV. The CDR3 nucleotides are TGTGCCAGCAGCGCCTTCGCACAGGGGTACGAGCAGTACGTC. This chain connects TRBV6-2 or TRBV6-3 to TRBJ2-7; TRBD1 agrees at 7 bases. Per the germline V gene, CDR1 is MNHEY and CDR2 is SVGEGT. V shed 6 bases, J shed 4 bases, and the junction held 9 bases outside the gene matches. CDR3 length: 14 residues.

This clone was picked up a small number of times. The V call is TRBV6-2 or TRBV6-3, the J call TRBJ1-5, with D maybe TRBD1 (6 bases). V dropped 4 bases and J dropped 5 bases, with 15 bases sitting between them. Germline assignment: CDR1 MNHEY and CDR2 SVGEGT. There are 15 residues in the CDR3. This chain's CDR3 is CASSSAGGAYQPQHF. CDR3 DNA sequence: TGTGCCAGCAGTTCAGCGGGGGGGGCGTATCAGCCCCAGCATTTT.

The table lists this clone with a count of one. The V and J genes are TRBV27 and TRBJ2-5, with D perhaps matching TRBD2 (7 bases). The CDR3 length is 14 residues. Germline V CDR1 and CDR2: MNHEY, SMNVEV (reference sequence). Trimming pared 3 bases from V and 5 bases from J, leaving 13 bases between. The CDR3 DNA is TGTGCCAGCAGTTTTGCGGGGGCGCGGGAGACCCAGTACTTC. It codes for CASSFAGARETQYF.

This clone was found a few times. The rearrangement uses TRBV2 and TRBJ2-3; tentatively, D is TRBD2 (5 bases). Per germline, CDR1 SNHLY and CDR2 FYNNEI. Trimming took 8 bases from V and 5 from J, leaving 14 bases between them. The CDR3 extends over 13 amino acids. The chain's CDR3 is CASAREGGDTQYF. As DNA, the CDR3 is TGTGCCAGCGCTCGCGAGGGTGGAGATACGCAGTATTTT.